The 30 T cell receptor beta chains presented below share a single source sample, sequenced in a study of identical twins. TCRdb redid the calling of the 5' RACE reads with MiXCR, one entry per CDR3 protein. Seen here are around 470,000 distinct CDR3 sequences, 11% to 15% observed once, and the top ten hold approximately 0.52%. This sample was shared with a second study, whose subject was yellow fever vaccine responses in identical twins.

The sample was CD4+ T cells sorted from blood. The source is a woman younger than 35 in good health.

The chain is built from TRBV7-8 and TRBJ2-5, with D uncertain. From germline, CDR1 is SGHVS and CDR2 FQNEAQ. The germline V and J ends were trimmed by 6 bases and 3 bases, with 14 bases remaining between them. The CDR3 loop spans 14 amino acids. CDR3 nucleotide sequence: TGTGCCAGCAGATTCCCCGGGCTCGAAGAGACCCAGTACTTC. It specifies CASRFPGLEETQYF.

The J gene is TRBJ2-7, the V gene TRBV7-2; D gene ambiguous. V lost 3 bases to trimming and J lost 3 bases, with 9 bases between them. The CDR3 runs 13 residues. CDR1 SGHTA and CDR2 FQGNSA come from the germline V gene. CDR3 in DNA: TGTGCCAGCAGCTTGGTACAGTACTACGAGCAGTACTTC. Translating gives CASSLVQYYEQYF.

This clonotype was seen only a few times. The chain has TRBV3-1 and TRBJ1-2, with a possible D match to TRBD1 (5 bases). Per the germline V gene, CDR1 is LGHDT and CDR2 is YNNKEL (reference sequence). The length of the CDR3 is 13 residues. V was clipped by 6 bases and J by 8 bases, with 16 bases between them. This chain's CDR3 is CASSPGGTGGYTF. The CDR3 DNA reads TGTGCCAGCAGTCCCGGGGGGACGGGCGGCTACACCTTC.

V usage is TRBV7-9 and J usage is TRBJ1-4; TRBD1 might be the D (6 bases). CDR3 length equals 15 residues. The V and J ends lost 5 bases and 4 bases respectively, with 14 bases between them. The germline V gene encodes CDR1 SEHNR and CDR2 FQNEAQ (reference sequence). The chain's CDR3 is CASSQGQSINEKLFF. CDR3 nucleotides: TGTGCCAGCAGCCAAGGACAGAGCATTAATGAAAAACTGTTTTTT.

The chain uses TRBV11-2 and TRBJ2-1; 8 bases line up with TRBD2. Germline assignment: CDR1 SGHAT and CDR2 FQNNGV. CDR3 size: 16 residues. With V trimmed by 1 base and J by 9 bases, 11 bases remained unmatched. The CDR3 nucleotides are TGTGCCAGCAGCTTAGTCTCCGGGAGGGCGGCCCGTGAGCAGTTCTTC. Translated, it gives CASSLVSGRAAREQFF. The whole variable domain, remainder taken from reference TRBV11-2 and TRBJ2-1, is EAGVAQSPRYKIIEKRQSVAFWCNPISGHATLYWYQQILGQGPKLLIQFQNNGVVDDSQLPKDRFSAERLKGVDSTLKIQPAKLEDSAVYLCASSLVSGRAAREQFFGPGTRLTVL.

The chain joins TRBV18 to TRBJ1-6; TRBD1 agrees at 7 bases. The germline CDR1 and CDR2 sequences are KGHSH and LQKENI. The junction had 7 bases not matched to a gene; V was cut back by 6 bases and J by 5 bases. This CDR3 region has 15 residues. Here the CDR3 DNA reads TGTGCCAGCTCGCGCTCCGGGACAGATAATTCACCCCTCCACTTT. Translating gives CASSRSGTDNSPLHF.

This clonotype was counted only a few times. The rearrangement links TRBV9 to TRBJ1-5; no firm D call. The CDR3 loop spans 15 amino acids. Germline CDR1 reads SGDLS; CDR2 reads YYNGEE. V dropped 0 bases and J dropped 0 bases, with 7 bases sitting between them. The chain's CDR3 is CASSVAGDSNQPQHF. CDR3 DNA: TGTGCCAGCAGCGTAGCTGGGGATAGCAATCAGCCCCAGCATTTT.

CDR3 residues: CASSQGTRLYEQYF. The CDR3 DNA is TGTGCCAGCAGCCAAGGGACTAGGCTCTACGAGCAGTACTTC. This rearrangement joins TRBV3-1 to TRBJ2-7; TRBD2 agrees at 7 bases. The V and J ends lost 1 base and 3 bases, in that order; junction bases with no gene match: 3. CDR1 is LGHDT and CDR2 is YNNKEL in the germline V gene (reference sequence). The CDR3 runs 14 residues.

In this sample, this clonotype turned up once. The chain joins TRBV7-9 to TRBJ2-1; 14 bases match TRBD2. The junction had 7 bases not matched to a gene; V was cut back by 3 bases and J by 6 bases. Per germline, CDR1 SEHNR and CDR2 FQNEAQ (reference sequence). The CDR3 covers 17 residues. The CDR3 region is CASSLGGLAGVPNEQFF. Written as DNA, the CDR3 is TGTGCCAGCAGCTTGGGGGGACTAGCGGGGGTCCCCAATGAGCAGTTCTTC.

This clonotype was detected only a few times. CDR3 sequence: CASSTTPPGTSGGNEQFF. DNA of the CDR3: TGTGCCAGCAGTACTACCCCGCCGGGTACTAGCGGGGGGAATGAGCAGTTCTTC. This chain links TRBV6-2 or TRBV6-3 with TRBJ2-1; 12 bases map to TRBD2. V lost 5 bases, J lost 7 bases, and 15 bases stayed unmatched. The CDR3 is 18 residues long. Germline V gene data show CDR1 as MNHEY and CDR2 as SVGEGT.

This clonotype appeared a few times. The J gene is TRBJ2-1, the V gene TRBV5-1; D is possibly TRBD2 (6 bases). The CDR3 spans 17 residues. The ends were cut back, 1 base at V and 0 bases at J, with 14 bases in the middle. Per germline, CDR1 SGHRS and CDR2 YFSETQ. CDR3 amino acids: CASSLYPGTSSYNEQFF. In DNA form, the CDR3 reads TGCGCCAGCAGCTTGTATCCCGGGACTTCCTCCTACAATGAGCAGTTCTTC.

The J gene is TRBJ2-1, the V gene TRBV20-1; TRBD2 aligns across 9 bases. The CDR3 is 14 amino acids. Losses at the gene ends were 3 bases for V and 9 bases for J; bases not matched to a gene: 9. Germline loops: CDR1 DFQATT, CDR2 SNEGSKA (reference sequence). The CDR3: CSASPGTSRGEQFF. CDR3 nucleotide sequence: TGCAGTGCTAGCCCAGGGACTAGCCGGGGTGAGCAGTTCTTC.

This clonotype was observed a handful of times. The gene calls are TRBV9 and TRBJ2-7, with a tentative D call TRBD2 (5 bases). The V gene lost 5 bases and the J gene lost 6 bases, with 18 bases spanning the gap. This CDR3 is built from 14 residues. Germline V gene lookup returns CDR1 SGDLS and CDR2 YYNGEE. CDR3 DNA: TGTGCCAGCAGTGAGTTAGTGGCGGGCGCCGAGCAGTACTTC. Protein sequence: CASSELVAGAEQYF.

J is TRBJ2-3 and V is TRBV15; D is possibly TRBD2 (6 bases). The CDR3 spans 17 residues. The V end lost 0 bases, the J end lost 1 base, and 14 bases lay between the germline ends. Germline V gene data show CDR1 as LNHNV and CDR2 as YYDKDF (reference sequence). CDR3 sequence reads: CATSREGPSVGTDTQYF. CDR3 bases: TGTGCCACCAGCAGAGAGGGGCCTAGCGTGGGCACAGATACGCAGTATTTT.

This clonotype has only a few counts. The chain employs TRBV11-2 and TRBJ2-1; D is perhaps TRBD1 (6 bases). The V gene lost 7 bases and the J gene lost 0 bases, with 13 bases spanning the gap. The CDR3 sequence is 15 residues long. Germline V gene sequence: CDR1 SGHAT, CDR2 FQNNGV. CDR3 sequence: CASKTTGSSYNEQFF. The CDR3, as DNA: TGTGCCAGCAAGACAACAGGGAGCTCCTACAATGAGCAGTTCTTC.

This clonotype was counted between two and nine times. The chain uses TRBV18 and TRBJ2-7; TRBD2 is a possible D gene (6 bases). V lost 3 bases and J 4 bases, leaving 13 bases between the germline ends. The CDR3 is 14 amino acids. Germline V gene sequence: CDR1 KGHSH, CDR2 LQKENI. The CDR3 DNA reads TGTGCCAGCTCACCGGAGGGGATGGCTTACGAGCAGTACTTC. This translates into CASSPEGMAYEQYF. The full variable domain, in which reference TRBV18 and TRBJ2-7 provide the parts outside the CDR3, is NAGVMQNPRHLVRRRGQEARLRCSPMKGHSHVYWYRQLPEEGLKFMVYLQKENIIDESGMPKERFSAEFPKEGPSILRIQQVVRGDSAAYFCASSPEGMAYEQYFGPGTRLTVT.

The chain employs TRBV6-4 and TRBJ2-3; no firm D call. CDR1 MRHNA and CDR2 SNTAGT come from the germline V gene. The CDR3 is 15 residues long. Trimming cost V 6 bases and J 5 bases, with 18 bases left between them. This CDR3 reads CASRRRSAGGDTQYF. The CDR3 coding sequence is TGTGCCAGCAGACGGAGATCTGCTGGTGGAGATACGCAGTATTTT.

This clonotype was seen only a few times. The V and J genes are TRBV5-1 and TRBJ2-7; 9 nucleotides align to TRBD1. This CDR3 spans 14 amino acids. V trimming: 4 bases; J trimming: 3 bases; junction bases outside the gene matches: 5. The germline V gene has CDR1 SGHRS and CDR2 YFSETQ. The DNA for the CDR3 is TGCGCCAGCAGCGCCCCGGGACAGGGCTACGAGCAGTACTTC. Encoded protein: CASSAPGQGYEQYF. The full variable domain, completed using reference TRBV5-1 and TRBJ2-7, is KAGVTQTPRYLIKTRGQQVTLSCSPISGHRSVSWYQQTPGQGLQFLFEYFSETQRNKGNFPGRFSGRQFSNSRSEMNVSTLELGDSALYLCASSAPGQGYEQYFGPGTRLTVT.

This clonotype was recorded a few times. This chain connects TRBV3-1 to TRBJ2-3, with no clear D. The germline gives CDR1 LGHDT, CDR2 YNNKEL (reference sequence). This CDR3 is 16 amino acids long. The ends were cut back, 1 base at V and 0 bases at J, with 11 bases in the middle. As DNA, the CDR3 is TGTGCCAGCAGCCAAGTAACGATGCCTAGCACAGATACGCAGTATTTT. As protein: CASSQVTMPSTDTQYF.

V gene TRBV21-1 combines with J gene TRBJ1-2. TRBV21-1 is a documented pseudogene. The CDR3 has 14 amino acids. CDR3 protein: CASSKGRRNYGYTF. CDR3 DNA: TGTGCCAGCAGCAAAGGACGGCGGAACTATGGCTACACCTTC.

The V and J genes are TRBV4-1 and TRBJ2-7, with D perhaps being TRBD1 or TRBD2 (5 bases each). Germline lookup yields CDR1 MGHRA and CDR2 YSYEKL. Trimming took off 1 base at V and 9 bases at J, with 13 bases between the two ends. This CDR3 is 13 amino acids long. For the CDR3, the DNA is TGCGCCAGCAGCCAAGCCGGGGTGGGGACGCAGTACTTC. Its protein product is CASSQAGVGTQYF.

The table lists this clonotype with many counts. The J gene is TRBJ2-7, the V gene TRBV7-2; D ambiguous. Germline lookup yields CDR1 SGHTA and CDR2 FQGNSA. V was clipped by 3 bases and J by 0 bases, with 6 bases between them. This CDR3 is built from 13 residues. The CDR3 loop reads CASSLADSYEQYF. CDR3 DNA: TGTGCCAGCAGCTTGGCTGACTCCTACGAGCAGTACTTC.

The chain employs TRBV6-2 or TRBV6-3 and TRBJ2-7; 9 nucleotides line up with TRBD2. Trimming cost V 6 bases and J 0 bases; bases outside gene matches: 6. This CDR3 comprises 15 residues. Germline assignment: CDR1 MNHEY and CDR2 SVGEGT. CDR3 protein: CASSFGTSNSYEQYF. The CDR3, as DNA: TGTGCCAGCAGCTTCGGGACTAGCAACTCCTACGAGCAGTACTTC.

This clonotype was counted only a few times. The CDR3 DNA sequence: TGCAGCGTTGTCCGGCGGATGAACACTGAAGCTTTCTTT. This gives the protein CSVVRRMNTEAFF. V is TRBV29-1 and J is TRBJ1-1; D ambiguous. Between the trimmed V and J ends, which lost 4 bases and 0 bases, there was a span of 9 bases. Germline values: CDR1 SQVTM, CDR2 ANQGSEA. The CDR3 is 13 amino acids.

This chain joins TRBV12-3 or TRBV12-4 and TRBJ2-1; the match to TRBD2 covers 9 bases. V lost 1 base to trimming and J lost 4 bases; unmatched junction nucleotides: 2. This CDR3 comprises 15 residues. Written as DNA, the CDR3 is TGTGCCAGCAGTTTAGAGACTAGCGGTTACAATGAGCAGTTCTTC. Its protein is CASSLETSGYNEQFF.

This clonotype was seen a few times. The CDR3 DNA is TGCAGTGCTAGAGTCGTATACGGGAACACTGAAGCTTTCTTT. It encodes CSARVVYGNTEAFF. This chain connects TRBV20-1 to TRBJ1-1; unclear D gene. Germline-derived CDR1 and CDR2 are DFQATT and SNEGSKA (reference sequence). The CDR3 spans 14 residues. Deletions cut 1 base from V and 1 base from J, with 10 bases between.

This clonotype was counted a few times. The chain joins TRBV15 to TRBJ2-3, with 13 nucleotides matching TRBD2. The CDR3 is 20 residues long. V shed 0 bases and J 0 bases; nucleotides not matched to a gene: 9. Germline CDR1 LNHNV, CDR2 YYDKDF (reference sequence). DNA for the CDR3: TGTGCCACCAGCAGAGATCGAGGACTAGCGGGAGAAGCGAGCACAGATACGCAGTATTTT. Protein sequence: CATSRDRGLAGEASTDTQYF.

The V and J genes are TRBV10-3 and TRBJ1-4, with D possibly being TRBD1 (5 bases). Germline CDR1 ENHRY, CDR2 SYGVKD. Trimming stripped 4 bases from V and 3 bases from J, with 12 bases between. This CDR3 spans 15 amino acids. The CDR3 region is CAISGGWDANEKLFF. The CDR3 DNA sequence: TGTGCCATCAGTGGGGGCTGGGACGCTAATGAAAAACTGTTTTTT.

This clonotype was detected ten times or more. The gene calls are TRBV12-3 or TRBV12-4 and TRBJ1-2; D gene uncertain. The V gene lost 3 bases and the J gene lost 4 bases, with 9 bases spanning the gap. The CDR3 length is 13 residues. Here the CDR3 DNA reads TGTGCCAGCAGTTTGATGGGTGGCTATGGCTACACCTTC. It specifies CASSLMGGYGYTF.

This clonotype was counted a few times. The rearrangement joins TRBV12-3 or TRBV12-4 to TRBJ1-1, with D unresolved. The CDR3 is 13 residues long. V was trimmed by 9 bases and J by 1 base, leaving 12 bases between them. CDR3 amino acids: CASRDPANTEAFF. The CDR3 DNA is TGTGCCAGTAGGGATCCGGCGAACACTGAAGCTTTCTTT.